The 29 T cell receptor beta chains below all came from one sample that was sequenced in a study of a mutant IDH1 vaccine in newly diagnosed glioma (dated by TCRdb to the early 2020s). Receptors were amplified or captured by the immunoSEQ multiplex PCR assay. The table was pulled from immuneACCESS by TCRdb, which kept in-frame rearrangements only. Such tables lose some clones; where checked, under half of the loss comes from unresolved V genes, and the rest has no known cause. The sample yields around 56,000 clones; 80% to 90% were counted once. The biggest ten clones account for roughly 8.1% of the sample. In light of the paper, this sample's time point label describes: week 23, last vaccination. A 20-mer mutant IDH1 peptide at 300 micrograms in Montanide made up each vaccine dose, which was injected subcutaneously together with topical imiquimod. The antigens of these receptors remain unknown. Material: PBMCs, obtained from a glioma patient whose treatment included an IDH1 peptide vaccine. The receptors derive from a middle-aged woman with glioma. Some clones in this sample may be carry-over from other donors' samples.

The rearrangement links TRBV11-3 to TRBJ2-3; D is unresolved. The V gene lost 5 bases and the J gene lost 6 bases, with 9 bases spanning the gap. This CDR3 has 12 residues. Germline V CDR1 and CDR2: SGHNT, YENEEA. The CDR3 loop is CASSANLDTQYF. CDR3 sequence (DNA): TGTGCCAGCAGCGCCAACCTCGATACGCAGTATTTT. Using reference TRBV11-3 and TRBJ2-3 for the parts outside the CDR3, the full variable domain is EAGVVQSPRYKIIEKKQPVAFWCNPISGHNTLYWYLQNLGQGPELLIRYENEEAVDDSQLPKDRFSAERLKGVDSTLKIQPAELGDSAVYLCASSANLDTQYFGPGTRLTVL.

V usage is TRBV10-3 and J usage is TRBJ2-7; D not resolved. The CDR3 is made up of 12 amino acids. Deletions cut 3 bases from V and 3 bases from J, with 6 bases between. The V gene's germline CDR1 is ENHRY and CDR2 SYGVKD. The CDR3 region is CAISDRIYEQYF. In nucleotides, the CDR3 is TGTGCCATCAGTGACAGGATCTACGAGCAGTACTTC.

This rearrangement joins TRBV2 to TRBJ1-3, with no clear D. The CDR3 runs to 16 residues. Between the trimmed V and J ends, which lost 4 bases and 0 bases, there was a span of 13 bases. Germline lookup yields CDR1 SNHLY and CDR2 FYNNEI. The CDR3 loop reads CASSVLPDYSGNTIYF. The CDR3 nucleotides are TGTGCCAGCAGTGTCCTGCCAGACTACTCTGGAAACACCATATATTTT.

V usage is TRBV6-5 and J usage is TRBJ2-7; D assignment may be TRBD1 or TRBD2 (5 bases each). The CDR3 runs 14 residues. CDR1 MNHEY and CDR2 SVGAGI come from the germline V gene. Trimming pared 8 bases from V and 3 bases from J, leaving 17 bases between. The CDR3 protein is CASALGPLFYEQYF. The CDR3 nucleotides read TGTGCCAGCGCCCTGGGACCATTATTCTACGAGCAGTACTTC.

The J gene is TRBJ1-2, the V gene TRBV5-4; possible D gene TRBD1, 5 bases. Germline CDR1 reads SGHNT; CDR2 reads YYREEE (reference sequence). Trimming cost V 4 bases and J 2 bases, with 15 bases left between them. The CDR3 sequence is 15 residues long. The CDR3 sequence: CASSPGGTENYGYTF. CDR3 nucleotide sequence: TGTGCCAGCAGCCCTGGAGGGACCGAAAACTATGGCTACACCTTC.

The V gene is TRBV15, the J gene TRBJ2-7, with 10 bases matching TRBD1. J was trimmed by 6 bases and V by 1 base; bases with no gene match: 9. CDR1 and CDR2 (germline): LNHNV, YYDKDF (reference sequence). The CDR3 has 16 amino acids. CDR3 loop: CATSRVSSGQGLEQYF. Written as DNA, the CDR3 is TGTGCCACCAGCAGAGTATCCTCGGGACAGGGGCTCGAGCAGTACTTC.

The chain recombines TRBV6-1 with TRBJ1-2; 8 bases map to TRBD1. This CDR3 region has 12 residues. Germline lookup yields CDR1 MNHNS and CDR2 SASEGT. Germline trimming cut 6 bases from V and 7 bases from J; bases unmatched to any gene: 4. As DNA, the CDR3 is TGTGCCAGCAGGGGGACAGGAGCTGGCTACACCTTC. Translating gives CASRGTGAGYTF.

This rearrangement joins TRBV7-2 to TRBJ2-5, with D hard to call. The germline gives CDR1 SGHTA, CDR2 FQGNSA. The CDR3 length is 14 residues. With 1 base removed from V and 0 bases from J, the gap between germline ends came to 6 bases. The CDR3 loop is CASSLGAYQETQYF. As DNA, the CDR3 is TGTGCCAGCAGCTTAGGGGCTTACCAAGAGACCCAGTACTTC.

This clone was counted many times. The V gene is TRBV6-1, the J gene TRBJ1-2; D gene unclear. The CDR3 covers 15 residues. Germline CDR1 and CDR2: MNHNS and SASEGT. Trimming removed 4 bases from V and 6 bases from J, with 18 bases in between. CDR3 sequence (DNA): TGTGCCAGCAGTGTAATTCCAGGAGGAGGGAATGGCTACACCTTC. Its protein is CASSVIPGGGNGYTF.

This clone was observed a handful of times. This CDR3 is CALSRDRGRSGANVLTF. In DNA form, the CDR3 reads TGTGCCTTGTCCCGGGACAGGGGCCGTTCTGGGGCCAACGTCCTGACTTTC. The chain couples TRBV30 to TRBJ2-6, with 10 bases identical to TRBD1. V was clipped by 7 bases and J by 1 base; unmatched bases: 10. The germline V gene encodes CDR1 GTSNPN and CDR2 SVGIG (reference sequence). CDR3 length: 17 amino acids. Looking up the rest from reference TRBV30 and TRBJ2-6 gives the full variable domain: SQTIHQWPATLVQPVGSPLSLECTVEGTSNPNLYWYRQAAGRGLQLLFYSVGIGQISSEVPQNLSASRPQDRQFILSSKKLLLSDSGFYLCALSRDRGRSGANVLTFGAGSRLTVL.

The V call is TRBV9, the J call TRBJ2-2, with TRBD1 matching 7 bases. V dropped 5 bases and J dropped 3; count of bases not matched to a gene: 7. In germline, CDR1 is SGDLS, CDR2 YYNGEE. CDR3 size: 15 residues. The CDR3 coding sequence is TGTGCCAGCAGACCGACAGGGACGGACACCGGGGAGCTGTTTTTT. This sequence encodes CASRPTGTDTGELFF.

This clone was seen just once. The chain links TRBV5-4 to TRBJ2-3; 12 nucleotides align to TRBD2. CDR1 is SGHNT, CDR2 YYREEE, per germline (reference sequence). The CDR3 is 16 residues long. Losses at the gene ends were 4 bases for V and 4 bases for J; bases not matched to a gene: 7. The CDR3 bases are TGTGCCAGCAGCACTTCTAGCGGGGGGGCCCCAGATACGCAGTATTTT. Amino acids: CASSTSSGGAPDTQYF. Full variable domain (rest looked up from reference TRBV5-4 and TRBJ2-3): ETGVTQSPTHLIKTRGQQVTLRCSSQSGHNTVSWYQQALGQGPQFIFQYYREEENGRGNFPPRFSGLQFPNYSSELNVNALELDDSALYLCASSTSSGGAPDTQYFGPGTRLTVL.

The chain is built from TRBV28 and TRBJ2-4, with D possibly matching TRBD1 (5 bases). Germline CDR1 MDHEN, CDR2 SYDVKM. Trimming removed 7 bases at V and 9 bases at J, with 16 bases between. This CDR3 is built from 13 residues. CDR3 DNA: TGTGCCAGCATCGGTCCCGTTGGGGCCATTCAGTACTTC. This codes for CASIGPVGAIQYF. Supplemented by reference TRBV28 and TRBJ2-4, the full variable domain reads DVKVTQSSRYLVKRTGEKVFLECVQDMDHENMFWYRQDPGLGLRLIYFSYDVKMKEKGDIPEGYSVSREKKERFSLILESASTNQTSMYLCASIGPVGAIQYFGAGTRLSVL.

This clone has more than one count but fewer than ten. The gene calls are TRBV25-1 and TRBJ1-1, with a weak D call TRBD1 (5 bases). This CDR3 is 14 amino acids long. Germline V gene data show CDR1 as MGHDK and CDR2 as SYGVNS. V lost 8 bases and J lost 1, with 14 bases in between. CDR3 coding DNA: TGTGCCAGCCACCCCTGGGGGTCGAACACTGAAGCTTTCTTT. Translated, it gives CASHPWGSNTEAFF.

This chain links TRBV5-8 with TRBJ2-5, with TRBD1 matching over 9 bases. CDR1 is SGHTS, CDR2 YDEGEE, per germline. The CDR3 is made up of 16 amino acids. V shed 3 bases and J 4 bases; nucleotides not matched to a gene: 10. The CDR3 nucleotides are TGTGCCAGCAGCTACGGACAGGGGAATTTACTAGAGACCCAGTACTTC. As protein: CASSYGQGNLLETQYF.

This chain links TRBV4-1 with TRBJ1-2; D is possibly TRBD1 (5 bases). Germline CDR1 reads MGHRA; CDR2 reads YSYEKL. The germline V and J ends were trimmed by 4 bases and 3 bases, with 15 bases remaining between them. This CDR3 has 15 amino acids. The CDR3 loop is CASSLVLGGDYGYTF. CDR3 in DNA: TGCGCCAGCAGCCTCGTTCTGGGGGGAGACTATGGCTACACCTTC.

V usage is TRBV6-5 and J usage is TRBJ1-1; TRBD1 agrees at 7 bases. The CDR3 contains 12 residues. Germline V CDR1 and CDR2: MNHEY, SVGAGI. With 5 bases clipped from V and 7 bases from J, the junction kept 4 bases outside the gene matches. The CDR3: CASSRQGNEAFF. The CDR3 DNA sequence: TGTGCCAGCAGTCGACAGGGAAATGAAGCTTTCTTT.

This rearrangement joins TRBV9 to TRBJ2-7; either TRBD1 or TRBD2 may supply D (5 bases each). Trimming stripped 0 bases from V and 0 bases from J, with 10 bases between. Germline loops: CDR1 SGDLS, CDR2 YYNGEE. This CDR3 has 15 residues. The CDR3 sequence is CASSVGAGSSYEQYF. The CDR3 coding sequence is TGTGCCAGCAGCGTAGGGGCAGGGAGCTCCTACGAGCAGTACTTC.

V and J are TRBV29-1 and TRBJ2-5; TRBD2 agrees at 9 bases. V dropped 6 bases and J dropped 0; count of bases not matched to a gene: 2. This CDR3 contains 13 residues. Germline CDR1 is SQVTM and CDR2 is ANQGSEA. CDR3 in DNA: TGCAGCGTCAAGCGGGGGGACCAAGAGACCCAGTACTTC. As protein: CSVKRGDQETQYF.

Concerning this clone: The junction departs from germline at one end; a sequencing error may be responsible. This rearrangement joins TRBV7-7 to TRBJ1-3, with D unclear. Germline V gene data show CDR1 as SSHAT and CDR2 as FNYEAQ (reference sequence). The CDR3 covers 14 residues. The CDR3 coding sequence is TGTGCTAGCAGCCCCACCCGGGCGGAGGGCACCATATATTTT. It translates to CASSPTRAEGTIYF.

The gene calls are TRBV20-1 and TRBJ2-1; D could derive from TRBD1 or TRBD2 (5 bases each). V was pared by 7 bases and J by 10 bases, with 14 bases between. This CDR3 has 11 amino acids. CDR1 DFQATT and CDR2 SNEGSKA come from the germline V gene (reference sequence). This CDR3 reads CSGGSLLEQFF. CDR3 DNA sequence: TGCAGTGGGGGGAGCTTGTTGGAGCAGTTCTTC.

The CDR3 region has the DNA TGTGCCAGCAGCACTTTGACAGGGAAATGGGCCATGAACCAAGAGACCCAGTACTTC. This sequence encodes CASSTLTGKWAMNQETQYF. This rearrangement joins TRBV2 to TRBJ2-5; 7 bases agree with TRBD1. The CDR3 has 19 residues. CDR1 SNHLY and CDR2 FYNNEI come from the germline V gene. Germline trimming cut 6 bases from V and 0 bases from J; bases unmatched to any gene: 19. Filled out from reference TRBV2 and TRBJ2-5, the complete variable domain reads EPEVTQTPSHQVTQMGQEVILRCVPISNHLYFYWYRQILGQKVEFLVSFYNNEISEKSEIFDDQFSVERPDGSNFTLKIRSTKLEDSAMYFCASSTLTGKWAMNQETQYFGPGTRLLVL.

The chain has TRBV7-9 and TRBJ1-1; D unresolved. Trimming cost V 5 bases and J 11 bases, with 18 bases left between them. Germline values: CDR1 SEHNR, CDR2 FQNEAQ (reference sequence). The CDR3 length is 13 residues. This chain's CDR3 is CASSKGYAWEAFF. The CDR3 coding sequence is TGTGCCAGCAGCAAAGGGTATGCTTGGGAGGCTTTCTTT.

The chain combines TRBV7-2 with TRBJ2-1; D gene uncertain. Trimming took 6 bases from V and 5 from J, leaving 11 bases between them. The length of the CDR3 is 13 residues. The germline gives CDR1 SGHTA, CDR2 FQGNSA. CDR3 coding DNA: TGTGCCAGCAGTTACACAGAGAACAATGAGCAGTTCTTC. It codes for CASSYTENNEQFF.

This chain connects TRBV19 to TRBJ1-1, with D possibly TRBD1 on 6 matching bases. Deletions cut 5 bases from V and 5 bases from J, with 18 bases between. Germline V gene data show CDR1 as LNHDA and CDR2 as SQIVND (reference sequence). The CDR3 loop spans 15 amino acids. The CDR3 DNA sequence: TGTGCCAGTAGTCCCACGATTGTTAGGGGGACTGAAGCTTTCTTT. Its protein is CASSPTIVRGTEAFF.

V is TRBV5-6 and J is TRBJ1-2, with D possibly matching TRBD1 (5 bases). With 2 bases removed from V and 8 bases from J, the gap between germline ends came to 10 bases. The CDR3 covers 12 residues. In germline, CDR1 is SGHDT, CDR2 YYEEEE. The CDR3 region is CASSFPEGGYTF. CDR3 bases: TGTGCCAGCAGCTTCCCGGAGGGGGGCTACACCTTC.

Notes on this clone: A read error may account for a junction end that differs from germline. The genes are TRBV7-7 and TRBJ2-5; D might be TRBD1 or TRBD2, each matching 5 bases. The CDR3 is made up of 13 amino acids. CDR1 and CDR2 from the germline V gene are SSHAT and FNYEAQ (reference sequence). The DNA of the CDR3 is TGTGCTAGCAGCTTAGAGGGACCCATGGCCCAGTACTTC. This sequence encodes CASSLEGPMAQYF.

For this clone: Compared with germline, one end of the junction differs, possibly owing to a read error. This chain connects TRBV7-7 to TRBJ1-6; 9 bases agree with TRBD1. This CDR3 spans 14 amino acids. CDR1 and CDR2 (germline): SSHAT, FNYEAQ (reference sequence). CDR3 loop: CASSPGQGLAPLHF. CDR3 nucleotides: TGTGCTAGCAGCCCGGGACAGGGTCTGGCACCCCTCCACTTT.

The V gene is TRBV5-5, the J gene TRBJ2-1, with 8 bases identical to TRBD1. This CDR3 has 18 amino acids. The V segment lost 4 bases and the J segment 4 bases; nucleotides outside the gene matches: 16. CDR1 and CDR2 (germline): SGHKS, YYEKEE (reference sequence). The DNA of the CDR3 is TGTGCCAGCAGCCGTTTGGTAGGACAGGGCACATTATACAATGAGCAGTTCTTC. Its translation is CASSRLVGQGTLYNEQFF.